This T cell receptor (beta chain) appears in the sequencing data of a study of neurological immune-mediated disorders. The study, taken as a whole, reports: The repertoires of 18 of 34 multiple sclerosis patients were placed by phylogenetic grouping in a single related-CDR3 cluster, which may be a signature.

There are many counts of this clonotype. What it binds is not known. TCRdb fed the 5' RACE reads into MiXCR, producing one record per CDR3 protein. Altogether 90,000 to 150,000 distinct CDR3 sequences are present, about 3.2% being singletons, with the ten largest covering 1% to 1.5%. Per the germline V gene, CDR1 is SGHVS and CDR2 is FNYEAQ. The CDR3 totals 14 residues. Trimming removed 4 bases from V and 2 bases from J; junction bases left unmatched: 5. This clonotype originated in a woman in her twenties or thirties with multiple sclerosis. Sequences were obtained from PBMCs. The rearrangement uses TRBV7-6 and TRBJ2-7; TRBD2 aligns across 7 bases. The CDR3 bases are TGTGCCAGCAGCTCGACTAGCTATGCCTACGAGCAGTACTTC. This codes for CASSSTSYAYEQYF.